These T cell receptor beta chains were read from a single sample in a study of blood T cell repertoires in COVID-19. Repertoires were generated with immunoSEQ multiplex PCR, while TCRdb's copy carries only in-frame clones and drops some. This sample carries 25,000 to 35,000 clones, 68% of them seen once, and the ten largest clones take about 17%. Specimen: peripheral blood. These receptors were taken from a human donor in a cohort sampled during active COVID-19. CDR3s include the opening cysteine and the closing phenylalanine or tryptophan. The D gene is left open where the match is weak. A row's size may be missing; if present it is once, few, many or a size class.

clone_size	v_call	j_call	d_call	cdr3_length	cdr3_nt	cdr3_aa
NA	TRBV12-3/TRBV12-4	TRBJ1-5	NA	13	TGTGCCAGCAGTTTATCGGGGAGTCAGCCCCAGCATTTT	CASSLSGSQPQHF
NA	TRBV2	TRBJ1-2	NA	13	TGTGCCAGCAGTGAAAGTCCGGGATATGGCTACACCTTC	CASSESPGYGYTF
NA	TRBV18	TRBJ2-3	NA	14	TGTGCCAGCTCACCAACTGGGGCTAAAGATACGCAGTATTTT	CASSPTGAKDTQYF
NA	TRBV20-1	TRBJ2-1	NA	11	TGCAGTGCTAGAGATCCGAATGAGCAGTTCTTC	CSARDPNEQFF
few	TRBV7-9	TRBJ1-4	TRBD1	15	TGTGCCAGCAGCTTAGACGGGACAGGGATCGAAAAACTGTTTTTT	CASSLDGTGIEKLFF
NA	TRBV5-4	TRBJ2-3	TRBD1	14	TGTGCCAGCAGCTCACAGGGGGCCACAGATACGCAGTATTTT	CASSSQGATDTQYF
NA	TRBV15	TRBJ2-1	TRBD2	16	TGTGCCACCAGCAGAGGGCTAGCGGGGGGCTACAATGAGCAGTTCTTC	CATSRGLAGGYNEQFF
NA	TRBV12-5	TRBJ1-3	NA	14	TGTGCTAGTGGTTCCTCAGGCTCTGGAAACACCATATATTTT	CASGSSGSGNTIYF
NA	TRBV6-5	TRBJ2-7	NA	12	TGTGCCAGCAGAGGTGTTGAGGGCGAGCAGTACTTC	CASRGVEGEQYF
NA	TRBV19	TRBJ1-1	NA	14	TGTGCCAGTAGTATAGTCGGGTCAACACCTGAAGCTTTCTTT	CASSIVGSTPEAFF
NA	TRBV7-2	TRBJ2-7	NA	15	TGTGCCAGCAGCTTTATGGGTCAGGATCTGGAAGAGCAGTACTTC	CASSFMGQDLEEQYF
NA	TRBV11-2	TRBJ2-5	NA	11	TGTGCCAGCAGCCTCCAAGAGACCCAGTACTTC	CASSLQETQYF
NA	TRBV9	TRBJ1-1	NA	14	TGTGCCAGCAGCCCAGCGGGCAGGAACACTGAAGCTTTCTTT	CASSPAGRNTEAFF
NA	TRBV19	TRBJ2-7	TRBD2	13	TGTGCCAGCGGACTAGCGGGAGCCTACGAGCAGTACTTC	CASGLAGAYEQYF
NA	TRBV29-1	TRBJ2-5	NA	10	TGCAGCGTTGGAGGCGAGACCCAGTACTTC	CSVGGETQYF
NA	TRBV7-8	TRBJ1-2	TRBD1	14	TGTGCCAGCAGTTCCGGGACAGAATTATATGGCTACACCTTC	CASSSGTELYGYTF
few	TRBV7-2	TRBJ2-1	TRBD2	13	TGTGCCAGCAGCTTAGGGCTAGCGGATGAGCAGTTCTTC	CASSLGLADEQFF
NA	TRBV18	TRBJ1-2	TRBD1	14	TGTGCCAGCTCACCGGACAGGGCCAACTATGGCTACACCTTC	CASSPDRANYGYTF
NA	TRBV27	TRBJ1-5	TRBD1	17	TGTGCCAGCAGTTTATTCATGGGGACAGATAGCAATCAGCCCCAGCATTTT	CASSLFMGTDSNQPQHF
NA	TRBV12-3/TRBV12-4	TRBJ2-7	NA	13	TGTGCCAGCAGCCTTGGACATCTCTACGAGCAGTACTTC	CASSLGHLYEQYF
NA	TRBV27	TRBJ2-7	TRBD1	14	TGTGCCAGCCGCCGGGACAGGGGTAACAAGGCGCAGTACTTC	CASRRDRGNKAQYF
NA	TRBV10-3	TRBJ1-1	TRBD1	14	TGTGCCATCAGTGAGGTGACAGGGAACCCTGAAGCTTTCTTT	CAISEVTGNPEAFF